The 29 T cell receptor beta chains below were found in one sample sequenced in a study of response to subunit inactivated influenza vaccine. One entry per CDR3 protein, called by TCRdb with MiXCR from the RT-PCR reads. The sample consists of roughly 760,000 distinct CDR3 sequences, about 20% of them appearing once. This sample comprised PBMCs from blood, obtained roughly 5 days after vaccination. The receptors stem from a man between 50 and 59 years old who received an inactivated influenza vaccine.

The V gene is TRBV5-1, the J gene TRBJ2-2; TRBD1 matches 8 bases. This CDR3 has 17 amino acids. After removal of 5 bases from V and 1 base from J, the junction contained 10 bases not matched to a gene. In germline, CDR1 is SGHRS, CDR2 YFSETQ. The CDR3 DNA is TGCGCCAGCAGATGGGGGCCCGGGACAGGGAACACCGGGGAGCTGTTTTTT. Encoded protein: CASRWGPGTGNTGELFF.

This rearrangement joins TRBV12-3 or TRBV12-4 to TRBJ2-1, with a weak D call TRBD2 (5 bases). This CDR3 comprises 14 residues. The V and J ends lost 6 bases and 4 bases respectively, with 13 bases between them. The CDR3 sequence: CASSRRAEYNEQFF. The CDR3 nucleotides are TGTGCCAGCAGCCGCCGAGCGGAGTACAATGAGCAGTTCTTC.

The J gene is TRBJ2-7, the V gene TRBV20-1; D possibly corresponds to TRBD2 (6 bases). The CDR3 has 15 amino acids. The V and J ends lost 3 bases and 4 bases respectively, with 19 bases between them. Per the germline V gene, CDR1 is DFQATT and CDR2 is SNEGSKA (reference sequence). CDR3 residues: CSARKRRREKYEQYF. In DNA, the CDR3 is TGCAGTGCTAGGAAGAGGAGGAGGGAAAAATACGAGCAGTACTTC.

Remarks on this clonotype: At one boundary the junction diverges from the germline segment, which might be a read error. This chain connects TRBV19 to TRBJ2-1; TRBD1 is a possible D gene (6 bases). In germline, CDR1 is LNHDA, CDR2 SQIVND (reference sequence). CDR3 size: 12 residues. This CDR3 reads CASSQGLNEQLF. The CDR3 DNA sequence: TGTGCCAGCTCTCAGGGGCTCAATGAGCAGTTATTC.

The chain is built from TRBV6-2 or TRBV6-3 and TRBJ2-7; 7 positions match TRBD1. CDR3 length: 11 residues. V shed 8 bases, J shed 4 bases, and the junction held 2 bases outside the gene matches. CDR1 MNHEY and CDR2 SVGEGT come from the germline V gene. CDR3 nucleotides: TGTGCCAGCGGACAGGTATACGAGCAGTACTTC. Residues: CASGQVYEQYF.

The rearrangement uses TRBV20-1 and TRBJ2-7; TRBD2 agrees at 7 bases. Trimming at V came to 2 bases and at J to 3 bases, leaving 4 bases not matched to a gene. Looked up from germline, CDR1 is DFQATT and CDR2 is SNEGSKA (reference sequence). The CDR3 totals 13 residues. This CDR3 is CSARRPSGYEQYF. CDR3 DNA: TGCAGTGCTAGAAGGCCTAGCGGCTACGAGCAGTACTTC.

In DNA form, the CDR3 reads TGTGCCTGGAGTGTAGTGGACCTGAATTCACCCCTCCACTTT. Translation gives CAWSVVDLNSPLHF. The rearrangement links TRBV30 to TRBJ1-6; no clear D gene. CDR3 length equals 14 residues. CDR1 and CDR2 (germline): GTSNPN, SVGIG (reference sequence). Between the trimmed V and J ends, which lost 0 bases and 7 bases, there was a span of 10 bases.

The chain combines TRBV4-1 with TRBJ2-7; D remains ambiguous. CDR1 and CDR2 (germline): MGHRA, YSYEKL. This CDR3 spans 15 amino acids. V was shortened by 4 bases and J by 2 bases, with 15 bases between the two germline ends. DNA for the CDR3: TGCGCCAGCAGCCGAGTACACGGACCCGCCTACGAGCAGTACTTC. It encodes CASSRVHGPAYEQYF.

This clonotype was seen more than once but under ten times. The chain carries TRBV29-1 and TRBJ2-7, with 13 positions matching TRBD2. Germline assignment: CDR1 SQVTM and CDR2 ANQGSEA. After removal of 6 bases from V and 3 bases from J, the junction contained 11 bases not matched to a gene. The CDR3 runs 16 residues. CDR3 in amino acids: CSVDDFTSGGDYEQYF. CDR3 DNA: TGCAGCGTAGACGACTTCACTAGCGGGGGGGACTACGAGCAGTACTTC.

This clonotype was observed a few times. The chain has TRBV29-1 and TRBJ1-2; TRBD1 matches 11 bases. This CDR3 comprises 15 residues. The trim removed 6 bases at V and 2 bases at J, leaving 8 bases unmatched. CDR1 is SQVTM and CDR2 is ANQGSEA in the germline V gene. This CDR3 is CSVWVGQGANYGYTF. The CDR3 DNA reads TGCAGCGTCTGGGTCGGACAGGGGGCGAACTATGGCTACACCTTC. Drawing the rest from reference TRBV29-1 and TRBJ1-2, the complete variable domain is SAVISQKPSRDICQRGTSLTIQCQVDSQVTMMFWYRQQPGQSLTLIATANQGSEATYESGFVIDKFPISRPNLTFSTLTVSNMSPEDSSIYLCSVWVGQGANYGYTFGSGTRLTVV.

This clonotype occurred a few times. The rearrangement uses TRBV6-1 and TRBJ2-1; 9 bases fit TRBD2. The CDR3 sequence is 15 residues long. The germline V gene encodes CDR1 MNHNS and CDR2 SASEGT. Trimming took 6 bases from V and 6 from J; bases not matched to a gene: 9. CDR3 in DNA: TGTGCCAGCAGCCGCCTAGCGGGAACCGGCAATGAGCAGTTCTTC. Translation gives CASSRLAGTGNEQFF.

The table lists this clonotype with a few counts. This chain joins TRBV5-1 and TRBJ2-3; D is perhaps TRBD1 (5 bases). The germline V gene encodes CDR1 SGHRS and CDR2 YFSETQ. The CDR3 has 15 residues. V shed 3 bases and J shed 3 bases, with 14 bases lying between them. This CDR3 is CASSSDARETDTQYF. The DNA of the CDR3 is TGCGCCAGCAGCTCCGACGCCAGGGAAACAGATACGCAGTATTTT. Complete variable domain (other parts from reference TRBV5-1 and TRBJ2-3): KAGVTQTPRYLIKTRGQQVTLSCSPISGHRSVSWYQQTPGQGLQFLFEYFSETQRNKGNFPGRFSGRQFSNSRSEMNVSTLELGDSALYLCASSSDARETDTQYFGPGTRLTVL.

This clonotype appeared a few times. The genes are TRBV29-1 and TRBJ1-1, with D maybe TRBD1 (5 bases). Germline CDR1 is SQVTM and CDR2 is ANQGSEA. The germline V and J ends were trimmed by 3 bases and 13 bases, with 18 bases remaining between them. This CDR3 is 12 amino acids long. CDR3 sequence (DNA): TGCAGCGTTGACGGGGGAGGTAAACCTTATTTCTTT. Its protein is CSVDGGGKPYFF.

This clonotype was detected a few times. This chain connects TRBV9 to TRBJ2-2; 10 nucleotides match TRBD2. After removal of 3 bases from V and 5 bases from J, the junction contained 13 bases not matched to a gene. The CDR3 runs to 18 residues. Germline-derived CDR1 and CDR2 are SGDLS and YYNGEE. CDR3 in DNA: TGTGCCAGCAGCGGCACCGTTTTAGCGGGAGGAGGGACCGGGGAGCTGTTTTTT. Its protein product is CASSGTVLAGGGTGELFF.

This clonotype was counted between two and nine times. This chain joins TRBV7-9 and TRBJ2-5; D gene uncertain. The CDR3 loop spans 15 amino acids. Looked up from germline, CDR1 is SEHNR and CDR2 is FQNEAQ (reference sequence). Trimming shortened V by 3 bases and J by 2 bases, and 13 bases separated the two germline ends. CDR3 nucleotides: TGTGCCAGCAGCTTCCTATGGGCCAAGCAAGAGACCCAGTACTTC. This translates into CASSFLWAKQETQYF. Based on the CDR3 plus reference TRBV7-9 and TRBJ2-5, the full variable domain is DTGVSQNPRHKITKRGQNVTFRCDPISEHNRLYWYRQTLGQGPEFLTYFQNEAQLEKSRLLSDRFSAERPKGSFSTLEIQRTEQGDSAMYLCASSFLWAKQETQYFGPGTRLLVL.

The chain has TRBV7-9 and TRBJ2-7; D ambiguous. Germline-derived CDR1 and CDR2 are SEHNR and FQNEAQ (reference sequence). This CDR3 has 15 residues. V was clipped by 0 bases and J by 2 bases, with 11 bases between them. As DNA, the CDR3 is TGTGCCAGCAGCTTAGCGTTGGGCTCCCCCTACGAGCAGTACTTC. It is translated as CASSLALGSPYEQYF.

A few counts support this clonotype. This sequence joins TRBV20-1 and TRBJ2-1; D is perhaps TRBD1 (5 bases). V was cut by 3 bases and J by 0 bases, with 12 bases left in between. Germline V gene lookup returns CDR1 DFQATT and CDR2 SNEGSKA (reference sequence). The CDR3 loop spans 15 amino acids. CDR3 sequence: CSARVQGSSYNEQFF. The CDR3 DNA reads as TGCAGTGCTAGGGTTCAGGGAAGCTCCTACAATGAGCAGTTCTTC.

In regard to this clonotype: A junction end diverges from the germline sequence, so it may reflect a read error. This chain links TRBV7-2 with TRBJ2-7; 8 bases agree with TRBD2. The CDR3 has 15 residues. Germline V gene lookup returns CDR1 SGHTA and CDR2 FQGNSA. The chain's CDR3 is CASSLKGGGKYEKYF. The CDR3 DNA follows: TGTGCCAGCAGCTTAAAGGGCGGGGGGAAATACGAGAAGTACTTC.

The CDR3: CASCHMWGSGYEQYF. CDR3 coding DNA: TGTGCCAGCTGCCACATGTGGGGGTCTGGGTACGAGCAGTACTTC. The chain combines TRBV12-3 or TRBV12-4 with TRBJ2-7; the D call may be TRBD1 or TRBD2 (5 bases each). This CDR3 spans 15 amino acids. With 8 bases removed from V and 4 bases from J, the gap between germline ends came to 21 bases.

The rearrangement links TRBV7-9 to TRBJ2-3; D is perhaps TRBD1 (6 bases). This CDR3 region has 13 residues. Trimming stripped 6 bases from V and 6 bases from J, with 13 bases between. Germline V CDR1 and CDR2: SEHNR, FQNEAQ (reference sequence). The CDR3 DNA reads TGTGCCAGCAGTTACATAAGGGGGGATACGCAGTATTTT. Encoded protein: CASSYIRGDTQYF.

Written as DNA, the CDR3 is TGCGCCAGCAGCTTGGAGGCAGTAGGGAACACTGAAGCTTTCTTT. This translates into CASSLEAVGNTEAFF. V gene TRBV5-1 combines with J gene TRBJ1-1; D not resolved. CDR1 SGHRS and CDR2 YFSETQ come from the germline V gene. Trimming removed 0 bases at V and 1 base at J, with 10 bases between. The CDR3 is 15 residues long. Variable domain in full (rest from reference TRBV5-1 and TRBJ1-1): KAGVTQTPRYLIKTRGQQVTLSCSPISGHRSVSWYQQTPGQGLQFLFEYFSETQRNKGNFPGRFSGRQFSNSRSEMNVSTLELGDSALYLCASSLEAVGNTEAFFGQGTRLTVV.

This clonotype was recorded at least ten times. Here the CDR3 DNA reads TGTGCCAGCAGCTCGAAACTAGCGGGAGAAGATACGCAGTATTTT. This codes for CASSSKLAGEDTQYF. The chain has TRBV9 and TRBJ2-3; TRBD2 matches 11 bases. Germline assignment: CDR1 SGDLS and CDR2 YYNGEE. Losses at the gene ends were 4 bases for V and 5 bases for J; bases not matched to a gene: 6. This CDR3 has 15 amino acids. The full variable domain, in which reference TRBV9 and TRBJ2-3 provide the parts outside the CDR3, is DSGVTQTPKHLITATGQRVTLRCSPRSGDLSVYWYQQSLDQGLQFLIQYYNGEERAKGNILERFSAQQFPDLHSELNLSSLELGDSALYFCASSSKLAGEDTQYFGPGTRLTVL.

This CDR3 reads CASSLGRRHTF. As DNA, the CDR3 is TGTGCCAGCAGCCTTGGGCGGCGGCACACCTTC. This sequence joins TRBV2 and TRBJ1-2; D gene uncertain. Deletions cut 6 bases from V and 12 bases from J, with 14 bases between. Per germline, CDR1 SNHLY and CDR2 FYNNEI. The CDR3 totals 11 residues.

CDR3 sequence: CSARAHVQREQFF. CDR3 nucleotides: TGCAGTGCTAGGGCGCACGTTCAGAGGGAGCAGTTCTTC. The chain couples TRBV20-1 to TRBJ2-1; D remains ambiguous. The V gene lost 3 bases and the J gene lost 10 bases, with 16 bases spanning the gap. Germline CDR1 DFQATT, CDR2 SNEGSKA (reference sequence). The CDR3 is 13 amino acids.

In its sample, this clonotype was seen a few times. The chain uses TRBV28 and TRBJ1-6; maybe TRBD1 (5 bases). Looked up from germline, CDR1 is MDHEN and CDR2 is SYDVKM. Trimming shortened V by 8 bases and J by 2 bases, and 16 bases separated the two germline ends. The CDR3 loop spans 16 amino acids. In DNA, the CDR3 is TGTGCCAGCTCTACCAACGGGGGGACCTATAATTCACCCCTCCACTTT. Amino acid sequence: CASSTNGGTYNSPLHF.

This clonotype was recorded many times. In nucleotides, the CDR3 is TGCGCCAGCAGCCATCATCCGGGACCAAAAACGGACAATGAGCAGTTCTTC. Translating it yields CASSHHPGPKTDNEQFF. The chain uses TRBV4-3 and TRBJ2-1; D possibly uses TRBD1 or TRBD2 (5 bases each). V lost 3 bases and J 5 bases, leaving 20 bases between the germline ends. CDR3 length equals 17 residues. Germline V gene lookup returns CDR1 LGHNA and CDR2 YSLEER.

This clonotype has ten or more counts. The V and J genes are TRBV12-3 or TRBV12-4 and TRBJ1-5, with D maybe TRBD1 (5 bases). V gave up 3 bases and J gave up 6 bases, with 12 bases separating them. This CDR3 is built from 14 residues. The CDR3 DNA is TGTGCCAGCAGTTTGGGGACGGGCGGTCAGCCCCAGCATTTT. This encodes CASSLGTGGQPQHF.

This clonotype was counted between two and nine times. The chain employs TRBV7-3 and TRBJ2-3; D tentatively reads TRBD1 or TRBD2 (5 bases each). CDR1 SGHTA and CDR2 FQGTGA come from the germline V gene. The CDR3 spans 19 residues. V was clipped by 1 base and J by 2 bases, with 22 bases between them. In DNA form, the CDR3 reads TGTGCCAGCAGCTTAAGGCGAAGGGGAAGCGGAAACAACACAGATACGCAGTATTTT. Encoded protein: CASSLRRRGSGNNTDTQYF.

This clonotype was recorded a few times. This chain links TRBV5-1 with TRBJ2-7; TRBD1 might be the D (6 bases). This CDR3 region has 14 residues. The V end lost 2 bases, the J end lost 1 base, and 10 bases lay between the germline ends. Germline-derived CDR1 and CDR2 are SGHRS and YFSETQ. CDR3 DNA: TGCGCCAGCAGCTTCACGACAGGTTCCTACGAGCAGTACTTC. Amino acid sequence: CASSFTTGSYEQYF.